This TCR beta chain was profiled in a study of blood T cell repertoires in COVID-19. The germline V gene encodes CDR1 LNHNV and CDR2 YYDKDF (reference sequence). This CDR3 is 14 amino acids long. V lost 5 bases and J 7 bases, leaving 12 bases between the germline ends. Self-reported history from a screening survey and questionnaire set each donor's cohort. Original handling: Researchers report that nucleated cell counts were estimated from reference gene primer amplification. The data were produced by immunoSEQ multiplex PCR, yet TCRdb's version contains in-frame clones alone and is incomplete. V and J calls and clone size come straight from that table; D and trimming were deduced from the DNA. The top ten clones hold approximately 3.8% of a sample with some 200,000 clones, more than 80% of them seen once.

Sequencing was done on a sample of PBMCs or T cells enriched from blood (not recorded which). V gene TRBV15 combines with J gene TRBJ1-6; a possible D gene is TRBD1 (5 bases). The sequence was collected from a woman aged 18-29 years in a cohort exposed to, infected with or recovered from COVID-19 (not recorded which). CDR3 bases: TGTGCCACCAGCGGCGGGACGGGAAATTCACCCCTCCACTTT. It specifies CATSGGTGNSPLHF.